The rows below give T cell receptor beta chains drawn from one sample of a study of post-analysis software for immune sequencing data. TCRdb independently ran MiXCR on the PCR reads; one entry per CDR3 protein. The repertoire holds approximately 730,000 distinct CDR3 sequences, with about 43% as singletons. Sequenced sample: blood. The origin of the receptors is a girl aged 10 to 17 with multiple sclerosis. Each CDR3 is given with its conserved first and last residue. A D gene is named only where the DNA matches it firmly.

d_call v_call cdr3_aa
NA TRBV6-2/TRBV6-3 CASSSSTGYSYEQYF
NA TRBV12-3/TRBV12-4 CASSSRATPGCNEQFF
TRBD1 TRBV20-1 CSARDDDRGYGYTF
TRBD2 TRBV5-1 CASSHIAGSGTDTQYF
NA TRBV20-1 CSARDPFQGTDTQYF
NA TRBV20-1 CSVSGSETQYF
NA TRBV29-1 CSVEATGSRTEAFF
NA TRBV6-1 CASSESTGLGYTF
NA TRBV12-5 CATNGGPTDTQYF
NA TRBV29-1 CSAVDINGYTF
NA TRBV20-1 CSASDADSPLHF
NA TRBV9 CASGSGEGAETQYF
TRBD2 TRBV5-1 CASSLKLAGADTQYF
NA TRBV6-5 CASTRATEAFF
TRBD2 TRBV10-3 CAISENSGSADEQFF
NA TRBV5-1 CASSLQGREETQYF
NA TRBV7-2 CASSSSLKSEQYF
NA TRBV6-5 CASSYSISAANEKLFF
TRBD1 TRBV12-3/TRBV12-4 CASSEGASSSYEQYF
NA TRBV12-5 CASGPTGRENEKLFF
NA TRBV4-3 CASSQQVSGSPLHF
NA TRBV5-1 CASSLVGELSYEQYF
TRBD2 TRBV11-2 CASSRLADTSYEQYF
TRBD2 TRBV9 CASSVEPASGYNEQFF
TRBD2 TRBV20-1 CSARGVAGVIRETQYF
TRBD1 TRBV29-1 CSVEEGGRYGYTF
NA TRBV11-2 CASSEGVYEGGANVLTF
TRBD2 TRBV7-2 CASDLAGGETQYF
TRBD1 TRBV28 CASSLWQGVGNQPQHF
TRBD1 TRBV9 CASSSRDRAWNTQYF
NA TRBV7-9 CASSWSLGGTEAFF
NA TRBV7-9 CASSSPEGGLRAFF
NA TRBV20-1 CSARDPGTHSTDTQYF
NA TRBV21-1 CASSKEMSSGREQYF
NA TRBV29-1 CSVEGPSPEQFF
NA TRBV28 CASSAPGTGVYGYTF
NA TRBV7-6 CASSDGQTYQETQYF
TRBD1 TRBV6-4 CASSNAGGSDEQFF
NA TRBV4-2 CASSQEGTPYNEQFF
NA TRBV4-1 CASSQGQSGNEQFF
NA TRBV7-9 CASSSTTRPSYNEQFF
NA TRBV9 CASSVGRRTLQSDTQYF